The 18 T cell receptor beta chains reported below all come from one sample, sequenced in a study of blood T cell repertoires in COVID-19. The protocol was immunoSEQ multiplex PCR, while the TCRdb copy is restricted to in-frame clones and leaves out a portion. The sample holds a few hundred thousand clones, 65% to 90% seen once. The sequenced material came from peripheral blood. These TCRs come from a man in his forties who had recovered from COVID-19.

This chain uses TRBV6-5 with TRBJ1-5; D gene ambiguous. The CDR3 is 15 amino acids. V was cut by 6 bases and J by 6 bases, with 18 bases left in between. In germline, CDR1 is MNHEY, CDR2 SVGAGI. The CDR3 region has the DNA TGTGCCAGCAGCGGGGAGCTTTTACTTAGTCAGCCCCAGCATTTT. Protein sequence: CASSGELLLSQPQHF.

A remark on this clone: Other DNA sequences in the sample encode the same CDR3. V usage is TRBV5-5 and J usage is TRBJ1-3; the match to TRBD1 covers 7 bases. The CDR3 covers 14 residues. Germline CDR1 is SGHKS and CDR2 is YYEKEE (reference sequence). The trim removed 4 bases at V and 2 bases at J, leaving 3 bases unmatched. The CDR3 sequence: CASSLGTAGNTIYF. The CDR3 DNA is TGTGCCAGCAGCCTCGGGACAGCTGGAAACACCATATATTTT.

The chain has TRBV10-1 and TRBJ2-2, with D unresolved. The CDR3 is 12 residues long. From germline, CDR1 is WNHNN and CDR2 SYGVQD (reference sequence). The V and J ends lost 6 bases and 6 bases respectively, with 8 bases between them. The CDR3 here is CASSAGAGELFF. CDR3 nucleotides: TGCGCCAGCAGCGCAGGCGCCGGGGAGCTGTTTTTT.

The chain uses TRBV6-4 and TRBJ2-1, with 16 bases aligning to TRBD2. This CDR3 spans 16 amino acids. Germline V gene lookup returns CDR1 MRHNA and CDR2 SNTAGT. V gave up 0 bases and J gave up 8 bases; unmatched junction bases: 1. In DNA form, the CDR3 reads TGTGCCAGCAGTGACTCGGGACTAGCGGGGGGGCATGAGCAGTTCTTC. Translated: CASSDSGLAGGHEQFF.

The chain recombines TRBV13 with TRBJ2-1; unclear D gene. V lost 5 bases, J lost 6 bases, and 11 bases lay in between. Germline CDR1 PRHDT, CDR2 FYEKMQ (reference sequence). This CDR3 has 13 residues. The CDR3 reads CASSLYPTNEQFF. CDR3 nucleotide sequence: TGTGCCAGCAGCCTATACCCCACCAATGAGCAGTTCTTC.

Only a few counts were recorded for this clone. V gene TRBV2 combines with J gene TRBJ1-6, with unresolved D. The CDR3 has 13 amino acids. V was clipped by 4 bases and J by 9 bases, with 10 bases between them. CDR1 is SNHLY, CDR2 FYNNEI, per germline. In DNA form, the CDR3 reads TGTGCCAGCAGTGCCGGGTTGGGTTCACCCCTCCACTTT. It codes for CASSAGLGSPLHF.

The rearrangement joins TRBV19 to TRBJ1-1, with D unclear. The germline V and J ends were trimmed by 3 bases and 5 bases, with 19 bases remaining between them. The CDR3 spans 16 residues. From germline, CDR1 is LNHDA and CDR2 SQIVND (reference sequence). The CDR3 sequence is CASSMRIGRGETEAFF. DNA of the CDR3: TGTGCCAGTAGTATGCGTATAGGACGGGGAGAGACTGAAGCTTTCTTT.

The CDR3 DNA reads TGTGCCTGGAGTGGACCCCGGACAGGGAACACTGAAGCTTTCTTT. Translated: CAWSGPRTGNTEAFF. This chain joins TRBV30 and TRBJ1-1; 7 bases agree with TRBD1. CDR1 GTSNPN and CDR2 SVGIG come from the germline V gene (reference sequence). V trimming: 1 base; J trimming: 1 base; junction bases outside the gene matches: 6. The CDR3 contains 15 residues.

This rearrangement joins TRBV7-9 to TRBJ2-7, with TRBD1 matching over 7 bases. V dropped 5 bases and J dropped 5; count of bases not matched to a gene: 12. CDR3 length: 15 residues. Germline assignment: CDR1 SEHNR and CDR2 FQNEAQ (reference sequence). In nucleotides, the CDR3 is TGTGCCAGCAGCCTAAAAAACAGGGGAGCGGACGAGCAGTACTTC. As protein: CASSLKNRGADEQYF.

The chain combines TRBV5-1 with TRBJ1-2; 8 nucleotides agree with TRBD1. Germline-derived CDR1 and CDR2 are SGHRS and YFSETQ. With V trimmed by 1 base and J by 3 bases, 11 bases remained unmatched. The CDR3 is 17 amino acids. CDR3 sequence reads: CASSLMGQAPWDYGYTF. CDR3 in DNA: TGCGCCAGCAGCTTGATGGGACAGGCCCCGTGGGACTATGGCTACACCTTC.

This clone was recorded only once. The genes are TRBV19 and TRBJ2-7; 11 bases align to TRBD2. The junction had 2 bases not matched to a gene; V was cut back by 3 bases and J by 4 bases. This CDR3 contains 14 residues. Germline-derived CDR1 and CDR2 are LNHDA and SQIVND (reference sequence). This chain's CDR3 is CASSIGLAGYEQYF. The CDR3 nucleotides read TGTGCCAGTAGTATCGGACTAGCGGGTTACGAGCAGTACTTC.

This clone showed up just once. This chain connects TRBV6-5 to TRBJ1-1, with no clear D. Trimming left V 6 bases short and J 1 base short, with 15 bases between. The CDR3 is made up of 15 amino acids. Germline lookup yields CDR1 MNHEY and CDR2 SVGAGI. CDR3 sequence: CASSPVETRNTEAFF. The CDR3 nucleotides are TGTGCCAGCAGCCCCGTAGAGACAAGGAACACTGAAGCTTTCTTT.

The CDR3 DNA sequence: TGTGCCAGCAAACTTATTCCAGCGGGGCGTCAAGAGACCCAGTACTTC. Encoded protein: CASKLIPAGRQETQYF. J is TRBJ2-5 and V is TRBV7-2, with TRBD2 identical over 7 bases. The ends lost 7 bases at V and 2 bases at J; junction bases unmatched: 13. Germline V gene lookup returns CDR1 SGHTA and CDR2 FQGNSA. This CDR3 contains 16 residues.

The J gene is TRBJ2-1, the V gene TRBV7-8, with 10 nucleotides matching TRBD2. Germline lookup yields CDR1 SGHVS and CDR2 FQNEAQ. V was pared by 6 bases and J by 8 bases, with 7 bases of the junction left unmatched. This CDR3 is 14 amino acids long. CDR3: CASRPSSGSYEQFF. The CDR3 nucleotides are TGTGCCAGCAGACCGTCTAGCGGGAGTTATGAGCAGTTCTTC. The complete variable domain, with remaining parts taken from reference TRBV7-8 and TRBJ2-1, reads GAGVSQSPRYKVAKRGQDVALRCDPISGHVSLFWYQQALGQGPEFLTYFQNEAQLDKSGLPSDRFFAERPEGSVSTLKIQRTQQEDSAVYLCASRPSSGSYEQFFGPGTRLTVL.

This clone was seen many times. The rearrangement uses TRBV7-2 and TRBJ2-1; possibly TRBD2 for D (5 bases). Germline V gene data show CDR1 as SGHTA and CDR2 as FQGNSA. The V and J ends lost 5 bases and 4 bases respectively, with 12 bases between them. The CDR3 is made up of 14 amino acids. Here the CDR3 reads CASSPTRGYNEQFF. The CDR3 DNA sequence: TGTGCCAGCAGCCCCACCCGCGGGTACAATGAGCAGTTCTTC.

The genes are TRBV19 and TRBJ2-5, with 7 bases fitting TRBD1. CDR1 is LNHDA, CDR2 SQIVND, per germline (reference sequence). This CDR3 contains 13 residues. V was pared by 7 bases and J by 1 base, with 3 bases of the junction left unmatched. The CDR3, as DNA: TGTGCCAGTACCCGGGACAGCCAAGAGACCCAGTACTTC. Translated: CASTRDSQETQYF.

The count of this clone is one. This chain uses TRBV7-9 with TRBJ2-7, with D tentatively TRBD1 (6 bases). The CDR3 length is 14 residues. Germline V gene lookup returns CDR1 SEHNR and CDR2 FQNEAQ (reference sequence). V was trimmed by 2 bases and J by 6 bases, leaving 14 bases between them. CDR3 nucleotide sequence: TGTGCCAGCAGCTTAAATCCTGGACAGACCGAGCAGTACTTC. Protein: CASSLNPGQTEQYF.

This chain uses TRBV5-1 with TRBJ1-2, with TRBD1 matching over 7 bases. V lost 0 bases and J lost 8; bases outside the gene matches: 4. This CDR3 comprises 13 residues. In germline, CDR1 is SGHRS, CDR2 YFSETQ. CDR3 sequence reads: CASSLVQGRGYTF. The CDR3 nucleotides are TGCGCCAGCAGCTTGGTACAGGGGAGAGGCTACACCTTC.